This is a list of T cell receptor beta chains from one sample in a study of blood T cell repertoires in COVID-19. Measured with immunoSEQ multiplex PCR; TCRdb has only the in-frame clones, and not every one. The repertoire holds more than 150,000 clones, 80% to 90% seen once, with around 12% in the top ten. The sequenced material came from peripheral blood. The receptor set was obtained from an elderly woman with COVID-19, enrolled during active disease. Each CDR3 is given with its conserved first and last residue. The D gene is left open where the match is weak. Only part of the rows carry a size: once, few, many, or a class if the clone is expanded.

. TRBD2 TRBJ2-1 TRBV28 TGTGCCAGCAGTTCCCTAGTAGCGGGAGTTAGCCTCTCGGTCGCTGAGCAGTTCTTC CASSSLVAGVSLSVAEQFF
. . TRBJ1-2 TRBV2 TGTGCCAGCAGTGTCCAGACTTCTTATGGCTACACCTTC CASSVQTSYGYTF
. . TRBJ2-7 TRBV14 TGTGCCAGCAGCCAAGCCTTGCAGGTCGGTGAGCAGTACTTC CASSQALQVGEQYF
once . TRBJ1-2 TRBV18 TGTGCCAGCTCACCTGACACAGGGTACCTAGTCGGTGGCTACACCTTC CASSPDTGYLVGGYTF
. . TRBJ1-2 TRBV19 TGTGCCAGTAGTGAGGGGGGGGTCTATGGCTACACCTTC CASSEGGVYGYTF
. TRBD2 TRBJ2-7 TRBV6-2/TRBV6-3 TGTGCCAGCAGTGACCTAGCGGGGAGCTACGAGCAGTACTTC CASSDLAGSYEQYF
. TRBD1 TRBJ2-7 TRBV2 TGTGCCAGCAGTGAACGGCGTCAGGGGGCGGGAGAGCAGTACTTC CASSERRQGAGEQYF
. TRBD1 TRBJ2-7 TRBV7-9 TGTGCCAGCACAAAAACCGACGGGACAGGGGACTACGAGCAGTACTTC CASTKTDGTGDYEQYF
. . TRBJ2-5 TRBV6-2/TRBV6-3 TGTGCCAGCAGTTACCGCGCCGAGTACCAAGAGACCCAGTACTTC CASSYRAEYQETQYF
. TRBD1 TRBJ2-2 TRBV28 TGTGCCAGCAGGGTAGGGGGCATGAACACCGGGGAGCTGTTTTTT CASRVGGMNTGELFF
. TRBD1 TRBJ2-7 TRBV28 TGTGCCAGCAGTGCCCCGGGACAGGAGCAGTACTTC CASSAPGQEQYF
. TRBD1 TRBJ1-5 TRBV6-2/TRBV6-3 TGTGCCAGCAGCCGAACAGGGGGGTATCAGCCCCAGCATTTT CASSRTGGYQPQHF
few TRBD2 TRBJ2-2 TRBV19 TGTGCCAGTAGTATATTCCCCCCCGGCGGGAGTGGTGTCACCGGGGAGCTGTTTTTT CASSIFPPGGSGVTGELFF
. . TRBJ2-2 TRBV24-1 TGTGCCACCAGTGCCCAAGCCGGGGCCGGGGAGCTGTTTTTT CATSAQAGAGELFF
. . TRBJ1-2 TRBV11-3 TGTGCCAGCAGCTCAAAGGCCAACAGGGACGGAGGCTACACCTTC CASSSKANRDGGYTF
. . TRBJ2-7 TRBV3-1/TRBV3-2 TGTGCCAGCAGCCACGTCGGGGAGGCCGAGCAGTACTTC CASSHVGEAEQYF
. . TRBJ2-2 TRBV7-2 TGTGCCAGCAGCCGCGACGCAGGGGCCACCGGGGAGCTGTTTTTT CASSRDAGATGELFF
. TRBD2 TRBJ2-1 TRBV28 TGTGCCAGCAGCCTGACTAGCGGGAGTTTGCGTGAGCAGTTCTTC CASSLTSGSLREQFF
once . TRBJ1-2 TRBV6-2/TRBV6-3 TGTGCCAGCAGTTACTCGTCAGGGGTAATATATGGCTACACCTTC CASSYSSGVIYGYTF
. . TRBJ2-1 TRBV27 TGTGCCAGCAGGATACTCGGGACAACTTCCTACAATGAGCAGTTCTTC CASRILGTTSYNEQFF
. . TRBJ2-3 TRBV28 TGTGCCAGCAGTTTTCGGTTTCGGGCGGGGTCAGGGACCATAGGCACAGATACGCAGTATTTT CASSFRFRAGSGTIGTDTQYF
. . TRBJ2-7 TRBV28 TGTGCCAGCAGTTTAACTAGCAGCTACGAGCAGTACTTC CASSLTSSYEQYF
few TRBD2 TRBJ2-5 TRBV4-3 TGCGCCAGCAGCCCAAGGGGCGCGGGGGGAGAGACCCAGTACTTC CASSPRGAGGETQYF
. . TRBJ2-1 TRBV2 TGTGCCAGCAGTGATAGAGCCATCCGCCAGTTCTTC CASSDRAIRQFF
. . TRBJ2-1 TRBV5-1 TGCGCCAGCAGACAACTACCTGACTCCTACAATGAGCAGTTCTTC CASRQLPDSYNEQFF
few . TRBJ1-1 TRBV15 TGTGCCACCGGAGAAGGGGCCGGGACTGAAGCTTTCTTT CATGEGAGTEAFF
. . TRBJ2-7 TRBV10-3 TGTGCCATCAGTGGGCGGCCACCCTACGAGCAGTACTTC CAISGRPPYEQYF
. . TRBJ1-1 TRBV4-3 TGCGCCAGCAGCCACGAAACGCCAGGAAGGACTGAAGCTTTCTTT CASSHETPGRTEAFF
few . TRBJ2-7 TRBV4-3 TGCGCCAGCAGCCAAGATTGGGCTAGCCGAAGCTCCTACGAGCAGTACTTC CASSQDWASRSSYEQYF
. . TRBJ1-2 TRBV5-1 TGCGCCAGCAGCTTGATTGGGCAGGGTGGCTACACCTTC CASSLIGQGGYTF
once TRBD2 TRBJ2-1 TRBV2 TGTGCCAGCAGCGAACTAGCGGGTTCCTACAATGAGCAGTTCTTC CASSELAGSYNEQFF
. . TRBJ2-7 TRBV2 TGTGCCAGCCTTCCAGGGTTCCCTTCCTACGAGCAGTACTTC CASLPGFPSYEQYF
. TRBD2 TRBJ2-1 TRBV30 TGTGCCTTACAGCGGGGGGGGTCATACAATGAGCAGTTCTTC CALQRGGSYNEQFF
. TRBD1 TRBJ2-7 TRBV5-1 TGCGCCAGCAGCTTGGCCGCGGCAGGGGGCGCGTACGAGCAGTACTTC CASSLAAAGGAYEQYF
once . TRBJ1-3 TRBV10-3 TGTGCCATTAACAGGGATTTTGGAAACACCATATATTTT CAINRDFGNTIYF
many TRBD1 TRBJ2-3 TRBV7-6 TGTGCCAGCAGCTCCCCTCGGGCAGGGGGAACAGATACGCAGTATTTT CASSSPRAGGTDTQYF
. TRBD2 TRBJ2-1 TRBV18 TGTGCCAGCTCACCACAGGGACTATCAACTATCGGCAATGAGCAGTTCTTC CASSPQGLSTIGNEQFF
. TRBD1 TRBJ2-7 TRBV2 TGTGCCAGCAGTGGGGGGACAGGTGGCGAGCAGTACTTC CASSGGTGGEQYF
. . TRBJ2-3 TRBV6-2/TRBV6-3 TGTGCCAGCAGTTACCCGGTAGATACGCAGTATTTT CASSYPVDTQYF
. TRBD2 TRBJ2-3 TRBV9 TGTGCCAGCAGCGTAGAGGAGCGGGGACGCACAGATACGCAGTATTTT CASSVEERGRTDTQYF
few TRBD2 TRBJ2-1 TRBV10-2 TGCGCCAGCAGTGAGGCGCGGGGGACTAGCGGGCCACTGGCCCGTTCCTACAATGAGCAGTTCTTC CASSEARGTSGPLARSYNEQFF
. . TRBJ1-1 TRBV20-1 TGCAGTGCTCCGGGGTCCACTGAAGCTTTCTTT CSAPGSTEAFF
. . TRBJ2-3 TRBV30 TGTGCCTGGAGTGAAGAGACTCACCTCACAGATACGCAGTATTTT CAWSEETHLTDTQYF
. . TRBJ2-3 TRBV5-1 TGCGCCAGCAGCCTTCGAGAGGAAACGCAGTATTTT CASSLREETQYF
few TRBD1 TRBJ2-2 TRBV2 TGTGCCAGCAGGAAACCGGGACAGGGGGCGGCCGGGGAGCTGTTTTTT CASRKPGQGAAGELFF
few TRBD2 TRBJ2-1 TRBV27 TGTGCCAGCAGCCTCAGCGGGGTTGAGCAGTTCTTC CASSLSGVEQFF
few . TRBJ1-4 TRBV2 TGTGCCAGCAGTCCAACAGGGTTAGAAAAACTGTTTTTT CASSPTGLEKLFF
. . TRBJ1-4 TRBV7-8 TGTGCCAGCAGCTTGGGGGGGCGGCGAGAAAAACTGTTTTTT CASSLGGRREKLFF
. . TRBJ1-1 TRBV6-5 TGTGCCAGCAGTCGGGGACAGAACACTGAAGCTTTCTTT CASSRGQNTEAFF
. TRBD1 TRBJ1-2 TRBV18 TGTGCCAGCTCGCCCGGGACAGAGACATATGGCTACACCTTC CASSPGTETYGYTF
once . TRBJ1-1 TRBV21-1 TGTGCCAGCAGCAAAGGAGGAACGAACACTGAAGCTTTCTTT CASSKGGTNTEAFF
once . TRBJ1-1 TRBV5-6 TGTGCCAGCAGCTTGGTTGGGGGGTGGAGCACTGAAGCTTTCTTT CASSLVGGWSTEAFF
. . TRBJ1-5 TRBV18 TGTGCCAGCTCACCACGACAGGCTTTCGATCAGCCCCAGCATTTT CASSPRQAFDQPQHF
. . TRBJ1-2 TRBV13 TGTGCCAGCAGCCCGCGGGGGGGGCCTCAATATGGCTACACCTTC CASSPRGGPQYGYTF